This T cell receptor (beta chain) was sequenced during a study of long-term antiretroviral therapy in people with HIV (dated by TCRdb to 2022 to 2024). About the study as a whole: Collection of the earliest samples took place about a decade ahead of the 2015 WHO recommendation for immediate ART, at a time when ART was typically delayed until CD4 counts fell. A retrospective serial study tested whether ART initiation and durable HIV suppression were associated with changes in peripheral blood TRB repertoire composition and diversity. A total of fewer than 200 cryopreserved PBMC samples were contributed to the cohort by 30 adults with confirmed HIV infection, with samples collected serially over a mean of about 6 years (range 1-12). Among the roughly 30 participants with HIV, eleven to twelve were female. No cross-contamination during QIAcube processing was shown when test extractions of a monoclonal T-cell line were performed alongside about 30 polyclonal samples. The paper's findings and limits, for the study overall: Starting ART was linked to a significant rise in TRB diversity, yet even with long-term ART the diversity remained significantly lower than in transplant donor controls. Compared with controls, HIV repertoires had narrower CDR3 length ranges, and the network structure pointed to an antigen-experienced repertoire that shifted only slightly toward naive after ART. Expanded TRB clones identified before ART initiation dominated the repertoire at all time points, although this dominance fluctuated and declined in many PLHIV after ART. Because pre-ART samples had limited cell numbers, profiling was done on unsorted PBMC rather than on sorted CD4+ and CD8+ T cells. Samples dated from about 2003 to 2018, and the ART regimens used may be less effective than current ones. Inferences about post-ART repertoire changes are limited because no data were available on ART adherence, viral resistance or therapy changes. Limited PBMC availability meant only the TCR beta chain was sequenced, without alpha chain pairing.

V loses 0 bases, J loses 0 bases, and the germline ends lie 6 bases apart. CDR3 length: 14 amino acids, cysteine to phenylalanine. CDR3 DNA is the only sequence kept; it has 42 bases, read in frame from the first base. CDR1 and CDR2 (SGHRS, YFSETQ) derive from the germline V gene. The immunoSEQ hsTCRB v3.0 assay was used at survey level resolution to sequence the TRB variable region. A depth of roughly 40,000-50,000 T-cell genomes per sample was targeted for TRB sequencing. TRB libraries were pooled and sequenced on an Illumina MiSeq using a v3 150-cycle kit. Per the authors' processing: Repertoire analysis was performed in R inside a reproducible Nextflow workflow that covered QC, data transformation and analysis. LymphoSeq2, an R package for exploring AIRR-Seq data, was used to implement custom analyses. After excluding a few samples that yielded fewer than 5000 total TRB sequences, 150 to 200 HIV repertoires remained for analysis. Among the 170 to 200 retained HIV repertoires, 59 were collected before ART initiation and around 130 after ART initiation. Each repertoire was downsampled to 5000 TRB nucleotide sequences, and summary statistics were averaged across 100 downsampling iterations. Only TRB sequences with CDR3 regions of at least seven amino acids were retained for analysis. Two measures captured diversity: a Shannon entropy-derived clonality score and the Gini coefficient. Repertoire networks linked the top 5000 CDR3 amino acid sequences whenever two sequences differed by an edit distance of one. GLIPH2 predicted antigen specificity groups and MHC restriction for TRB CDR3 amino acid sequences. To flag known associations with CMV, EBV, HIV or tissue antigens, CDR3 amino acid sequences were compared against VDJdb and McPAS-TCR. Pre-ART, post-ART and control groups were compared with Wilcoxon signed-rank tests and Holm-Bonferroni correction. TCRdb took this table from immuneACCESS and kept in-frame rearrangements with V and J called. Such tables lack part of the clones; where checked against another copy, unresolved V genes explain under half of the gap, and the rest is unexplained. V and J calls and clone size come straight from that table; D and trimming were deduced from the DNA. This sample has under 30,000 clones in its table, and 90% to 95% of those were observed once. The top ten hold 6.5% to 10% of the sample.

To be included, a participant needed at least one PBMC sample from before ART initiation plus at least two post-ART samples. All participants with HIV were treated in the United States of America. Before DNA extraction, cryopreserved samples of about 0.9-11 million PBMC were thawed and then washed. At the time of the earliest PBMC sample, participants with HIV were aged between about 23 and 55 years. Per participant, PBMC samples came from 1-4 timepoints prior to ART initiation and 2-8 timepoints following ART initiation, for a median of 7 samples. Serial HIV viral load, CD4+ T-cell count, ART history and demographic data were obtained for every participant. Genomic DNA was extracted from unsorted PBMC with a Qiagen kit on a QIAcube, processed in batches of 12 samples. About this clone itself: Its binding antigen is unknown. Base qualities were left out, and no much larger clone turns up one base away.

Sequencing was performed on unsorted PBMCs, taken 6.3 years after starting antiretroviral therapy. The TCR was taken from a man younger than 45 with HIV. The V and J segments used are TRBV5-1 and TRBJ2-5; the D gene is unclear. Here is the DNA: TGCGCCAGCAGCTTGGCTGGGGACCAAGAGACCCAGTACTTC. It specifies CASSLAGDQETQYF.